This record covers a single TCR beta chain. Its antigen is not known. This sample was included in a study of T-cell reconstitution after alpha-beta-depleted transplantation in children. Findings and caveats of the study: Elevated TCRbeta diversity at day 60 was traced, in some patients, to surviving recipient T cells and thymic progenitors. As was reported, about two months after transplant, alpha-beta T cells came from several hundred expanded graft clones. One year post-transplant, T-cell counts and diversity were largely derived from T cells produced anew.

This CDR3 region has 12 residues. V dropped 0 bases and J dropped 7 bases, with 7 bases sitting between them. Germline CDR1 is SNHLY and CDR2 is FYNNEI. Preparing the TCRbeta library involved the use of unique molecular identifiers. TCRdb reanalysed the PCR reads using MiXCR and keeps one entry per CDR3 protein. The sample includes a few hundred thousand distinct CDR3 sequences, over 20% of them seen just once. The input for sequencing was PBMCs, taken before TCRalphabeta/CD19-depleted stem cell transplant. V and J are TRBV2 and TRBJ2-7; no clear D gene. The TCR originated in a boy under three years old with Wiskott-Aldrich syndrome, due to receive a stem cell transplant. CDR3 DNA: TGTGCCAGCAGTGAAGCTAGGCGGGAGCAGTACTTC. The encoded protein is CASSEARREQYF.